This T cell receptor (beta chain) was observed in a study of blood T cell repertoires in COVID-19. Background on the study: Acute and convalescent COVID-19 samples came from the United States, Italy and Spain. In each case, the material was cDNA or gDNA derived from T cells, B-cell-depleted T cells, or PBMCs.

Original methodology: Estimation of nucleated cell counts was performed using reference gene primer amplification. Assay: immunoSEQ multiplex PCR; the TCRdb copy retains only in-frame clones and omits some. V and J calls and clone size are as listed in that table; D and trimming were resolved from the DNA. Among 100,000 to 150,000 clones listed, around nine tenths were seen once. V was clipped by 4 bases and J by 6 bases; unmatched bases: 8. Germline V lookup: CDR1 SGHTA, CDR2 FQGTGA. The CDR3 is 15 amino acids. The receptor comes from a man between 65 and 85 years old with active COVID-19. The chain combines TRBV7-3 with TRBJ2-1; 8 nucleotides match TRBD2. Source material: peripheral blood. The CDR3, as DNA: TGTGCCAGCAGCTCCGGACTAGCCCCACTCAATGAGCAGTTCTTC. Protein product: CASSSGLAPLNEQFF.